This TCR beta chain emerged from a study of blood T cell repertoires in COVID-19. Between the trimmed V and J ends, which lost 0 bases and 3 bases, there was a span of 17 bases. Germline V lookup: CDR1 SEHNR, CDR2 FQNEAQ (reference sequence). This CDR3 comprises 18 residues. Sequencing used immunoSEQ multiplex PCR; TCRdb keeps in-frame clones, though not all of them. The data contain around 250,000 clones, 75% to 90% of them singletons. The source is a woman aged 50 to 60 who had recovered from COVID-19. The V call is TRBV7-9, the J call TRBJ1-4; D is undetermined. The sequenced sample consisted of PBMCs or T cells enriched from blood (not recorded which). The CDR3: CASSLAYLGSGSNEKLFF. In DNA, the CDR3 is TGTGCCAGCAGCTTAGCCTACTTGGGTTCGGGTTCTAATGAAAAACTGTTTTTT.